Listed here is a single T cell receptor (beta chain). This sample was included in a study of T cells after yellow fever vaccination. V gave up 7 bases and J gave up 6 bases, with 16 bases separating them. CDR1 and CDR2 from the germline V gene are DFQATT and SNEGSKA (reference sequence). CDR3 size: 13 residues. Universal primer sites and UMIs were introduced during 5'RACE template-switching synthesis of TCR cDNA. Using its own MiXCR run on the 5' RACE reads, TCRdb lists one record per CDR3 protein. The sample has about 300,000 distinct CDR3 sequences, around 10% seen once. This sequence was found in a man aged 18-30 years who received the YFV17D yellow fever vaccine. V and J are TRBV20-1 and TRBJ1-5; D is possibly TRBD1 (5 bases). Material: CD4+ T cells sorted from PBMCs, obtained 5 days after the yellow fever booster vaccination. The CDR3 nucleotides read TGCAGTGTTCGGGCCCTGGGGCTTCAGCCCCAGCATTTT. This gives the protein CSVRALGLQPQHF.